This T cell receptor (beta chain) was captured in a study of OX40 agonist ivuxolimab in advanced cancers. The CDR3 runs 15 residues. Germline V lookup: CDR1 MNHEY, CDR2 SVGAGI. V lost 2 bases to trimming and J lost 2 bases; unmatched junction nucleotides: 6. Sequencing used immunoSEQ multiplex PCR; TCRdb keeps in-frame clones, though not all of them. The table lists roughly 95,000 clones, more than 75% of them singletons. The chain joins TRBV6-5 to TRBJ2-7; 7 bases line up with TRBD2. The sample here was CD4+ or CD8+ T cells sorted from blood, taken in a trial of the OX40 agonist ivuxolimab. The TCR was taken from an adult with an advanced solid tumor such as melanoma, head and neck, liver or kidney cancer. CDR3 in amino acids: CASSYRAGRAYEQYF. CDR3 nucleotides: TGTGCCAGCAGTTACAGGGCAGGGAGGGCCTACGAGCAGTACTTC.